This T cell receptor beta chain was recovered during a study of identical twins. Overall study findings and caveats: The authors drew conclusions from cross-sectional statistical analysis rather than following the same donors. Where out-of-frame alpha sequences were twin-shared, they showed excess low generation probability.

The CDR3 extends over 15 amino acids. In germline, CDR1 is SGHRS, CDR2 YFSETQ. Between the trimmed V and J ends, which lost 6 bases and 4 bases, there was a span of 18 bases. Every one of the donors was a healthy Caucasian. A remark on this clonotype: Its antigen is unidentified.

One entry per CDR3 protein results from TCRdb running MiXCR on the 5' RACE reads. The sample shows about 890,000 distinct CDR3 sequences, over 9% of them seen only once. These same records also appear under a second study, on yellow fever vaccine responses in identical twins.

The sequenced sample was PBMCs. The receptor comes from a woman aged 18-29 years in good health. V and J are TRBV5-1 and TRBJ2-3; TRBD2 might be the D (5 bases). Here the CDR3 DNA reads TGCGCCAGCACCAATCGGGTTCTAGCAGCAGATACGCAGTATTTT. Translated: CASTNRVLAADTQYF.